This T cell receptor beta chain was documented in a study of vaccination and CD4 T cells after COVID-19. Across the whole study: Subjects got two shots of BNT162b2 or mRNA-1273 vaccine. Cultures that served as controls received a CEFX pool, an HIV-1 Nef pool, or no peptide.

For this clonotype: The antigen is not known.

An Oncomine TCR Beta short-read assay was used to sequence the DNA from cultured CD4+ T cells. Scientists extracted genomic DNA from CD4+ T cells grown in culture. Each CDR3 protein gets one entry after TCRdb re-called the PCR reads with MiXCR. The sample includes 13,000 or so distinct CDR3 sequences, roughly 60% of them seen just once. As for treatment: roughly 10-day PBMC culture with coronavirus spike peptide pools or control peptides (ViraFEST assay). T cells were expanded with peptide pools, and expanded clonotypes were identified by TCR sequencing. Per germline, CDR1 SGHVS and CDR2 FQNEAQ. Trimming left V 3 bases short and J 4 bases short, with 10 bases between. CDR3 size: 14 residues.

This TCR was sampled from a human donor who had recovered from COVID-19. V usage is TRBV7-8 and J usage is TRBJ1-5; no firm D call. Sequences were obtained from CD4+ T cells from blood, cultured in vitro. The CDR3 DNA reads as TGTGCCAGCAGCTTCAGCGGCCCTAATCAGCCCCAGCATTTT. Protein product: CASSFSGPNQPQHF.